This TCR beta chain was documented in a study of blood T cell repertoires in COVID-19. Study information: PBMCs, B-cell-depleted T cells, or T cells provided the cDNA or gDNA that made up the material.

V was clipped by 0 bases and J by 10 bases, with 15 bases between them. Germline V gene sequence: CDR1 LNHNV, CDR2 YYDKDF (reference sequence). The CDR3 has 14 residues. Libraries were prepared by immunoSEQ multiplex PCR; TCRdb keeps only in-frame clonotypes and omits some of them. The sample records 200,000 to 300,000 clones, roughly 80% being singletons. V usage is TRBV15 and J usage is TRBJ1-2; maybe TRBD1 (5 bases). Sequencing was done on a sample of peripheral blood. The clonotype comes from a woman aged 55-70 years with active or convalescent COVID-19. CDR3 residues: CATSRDLIGHYYTF. The CDR3, as DNA: TGTGCCACCAGCAGAGATCTGATAGGACATTACTACACCTTC.